The TCR beta chain described here comes from a study of CD8+CD57+ T cells in acquired aplastic anemia. Whole-study findings and limits: Sharing between patients and controls was observed for twenty-nine CD8+ CDR3 sequences.

The study profiled TCR beta VDJ and CDR3 using genomic DNA as template. TCRdb analysed the reads with MiXCR anew, one entry per CDR3 protein. The sample yields 200,000 or so distinct CDR3 sequences, about half seen once. All sequencing subjects had displayed CD8+CD57+ cell expansion on flow cytometry. Worth noting for this clonotype: Its antigen remains unidentified.

The germline CDR1 and CDR2 sequences are SGHTA and FQGNSA. V was pared by 10 bases and J by 2 bases, with 9 bases of the junction left unmatched. This CDR3 region has 14 residues. The sample taken for sequencing was sorted CD4+, CD8+, or CD8+CD57+ T cells (not recorded which) from PBMCs. This receptor was identified in a human donor with aplastic anemia. This chain connects TRBV7-2 to TRBJ2-3, with TRBD1 matching 7 bases. The chain's CDR3 is CANSKTGNTDTQYF. The CDR3 coding sequence is TGTGCCAACTCGAAGACAGGGAACACAGATACGCAGTATTTT.